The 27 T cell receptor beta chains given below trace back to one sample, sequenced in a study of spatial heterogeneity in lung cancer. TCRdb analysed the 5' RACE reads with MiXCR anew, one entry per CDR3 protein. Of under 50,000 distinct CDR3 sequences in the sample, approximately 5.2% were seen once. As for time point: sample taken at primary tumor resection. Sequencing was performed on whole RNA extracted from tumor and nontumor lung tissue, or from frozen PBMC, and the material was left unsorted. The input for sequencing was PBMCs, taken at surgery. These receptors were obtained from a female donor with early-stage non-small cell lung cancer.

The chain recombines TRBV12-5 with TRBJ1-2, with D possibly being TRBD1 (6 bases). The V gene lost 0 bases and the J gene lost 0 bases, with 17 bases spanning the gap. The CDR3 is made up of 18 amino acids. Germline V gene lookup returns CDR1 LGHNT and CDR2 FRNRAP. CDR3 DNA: TGTGCTAGTGGTTTGGTACTCGGGGGCCCCCCGACTAACTATGGCTACACCTTC. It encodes CASGLVLGGPPTNYGYTF.

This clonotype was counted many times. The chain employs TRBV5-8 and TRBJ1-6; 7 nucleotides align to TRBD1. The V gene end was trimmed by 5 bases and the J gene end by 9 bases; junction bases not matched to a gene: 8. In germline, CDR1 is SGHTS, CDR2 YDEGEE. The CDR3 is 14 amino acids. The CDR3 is CASRQDRASSPLHF. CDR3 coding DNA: TGTGCCAGCAGGCAAGACAGGGCCTCTTCACCCCTCCACTTT.

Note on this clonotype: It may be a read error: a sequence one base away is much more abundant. The CDR3 nucleotides read TGTGCCAGCAGCCCCCGACCAGGGAATTACTGTGGCTACACCTTC. Translating it yields CASSPRPGNYCGYTF. The J gene is TRBJ1-2, the V gene TRBV5-6, with D possibly TRBD1 on 5 matching bases. CDR3 length equals 15 residues. The V end lost 4 bases, the J end lost 7 bases, and 20 bases lay between the germline ends. CDR1 and CDR2 (germline): SGHDT, YYEEEE.

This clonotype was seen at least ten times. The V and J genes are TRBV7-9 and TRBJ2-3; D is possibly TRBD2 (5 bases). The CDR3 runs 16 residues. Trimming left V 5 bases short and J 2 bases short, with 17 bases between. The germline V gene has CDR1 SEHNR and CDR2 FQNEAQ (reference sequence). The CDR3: CASSPTGLTNTDTQYF. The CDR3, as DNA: TGTGCCAGCAGCCCAACCGGACTTACGAACACAGATACGCAGTATTTT.

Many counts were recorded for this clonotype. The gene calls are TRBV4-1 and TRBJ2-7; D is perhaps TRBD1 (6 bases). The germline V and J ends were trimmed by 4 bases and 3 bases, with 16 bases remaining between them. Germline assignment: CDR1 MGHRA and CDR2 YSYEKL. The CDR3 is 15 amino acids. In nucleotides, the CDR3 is TGCGCCAGCAGCCTGAGATTACAGGGAAACTACGAGCAGTACTTC. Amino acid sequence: CASSLRLQGNYEQYF.

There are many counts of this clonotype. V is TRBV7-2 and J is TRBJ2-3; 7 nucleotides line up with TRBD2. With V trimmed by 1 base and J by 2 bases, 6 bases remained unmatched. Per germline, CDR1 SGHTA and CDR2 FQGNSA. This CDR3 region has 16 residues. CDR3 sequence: CASSLDVGGSTDTQYF. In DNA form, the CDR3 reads TGTGCCAGCAGCTTAGATGTCGGGGGGTCCACAGATACGCAGTATTTT.

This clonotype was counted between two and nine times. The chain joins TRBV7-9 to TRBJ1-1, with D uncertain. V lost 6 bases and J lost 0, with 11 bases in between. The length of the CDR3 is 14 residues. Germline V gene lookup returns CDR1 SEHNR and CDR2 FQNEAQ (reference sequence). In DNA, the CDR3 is TGTGCCAGCAGGCCCGACCTCATGAACACTGAAGCTTTCTTT. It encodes CASRPDLMNTEAFF.

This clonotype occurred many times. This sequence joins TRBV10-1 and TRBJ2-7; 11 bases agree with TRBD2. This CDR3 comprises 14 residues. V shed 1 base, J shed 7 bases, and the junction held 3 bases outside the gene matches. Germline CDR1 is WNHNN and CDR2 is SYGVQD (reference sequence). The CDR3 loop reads CASSELPSGGEQYF. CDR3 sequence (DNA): TGCGCCAGCAGTGAGTTGCCTAGCGGGGGGGAGCAGTACTTC.

CDR3 sequence (DNA): TGCGCCAGCAGCCGGGACGTGAACACTGAAGCTTTCTTT. It encodes CASSRDVNTEAFF. J is TRBJ1-1 and V is TRBV5-1; a weak D match, TRBD1 (5 bases). CDR3 length: 13 residues. The germline V and J ends were trimmed by 4 bases and 0 bases, with 7 bases remaining between them. Germline CDR1 SGHRS, CDR2 YFSETQ. Variable domain in full (rest from reference TRBV5-1 and TRBJ1-1): KAGVTQTPRYLIKTRGQQVTLSCSPISGHRSVSWYQQTPGQGLQFLFEYFSETQRNKGNFPGRFSGRQFSNSRSEMNVSTLELGDSALYLCASSRDVNTEAFFGQGTRLTVV.

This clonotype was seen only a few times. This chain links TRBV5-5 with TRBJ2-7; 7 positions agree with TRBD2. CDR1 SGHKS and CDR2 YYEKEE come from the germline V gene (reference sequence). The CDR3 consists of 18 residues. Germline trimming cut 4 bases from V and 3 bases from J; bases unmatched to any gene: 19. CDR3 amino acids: CASSHRATGGGWLYEQYF. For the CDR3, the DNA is TGTGCCAGCAGCCACCGGGCGACGGGGGGAGGATGGCTCTACGAGCAGTACTTC.

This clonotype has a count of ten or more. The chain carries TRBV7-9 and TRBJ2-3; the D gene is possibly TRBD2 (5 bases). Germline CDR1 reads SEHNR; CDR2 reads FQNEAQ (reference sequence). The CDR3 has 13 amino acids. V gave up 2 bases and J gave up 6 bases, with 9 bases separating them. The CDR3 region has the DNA TGTGCCAGCAGCTTATCTGGGGAGGATACGCAGTATTTT. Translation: CASSLSGEDTQYF. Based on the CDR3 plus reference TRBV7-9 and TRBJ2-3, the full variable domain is DTGVSQNPRHKITKRGQNVTFRCDPISEHNRLYWYRQTLGQGPEFLTYFQNEAQLEKSRLLSDRFSAERPKGSFSTLEIQRTEQGDSAMYLCASSLSGEDTQYFGPGTRLTVL.

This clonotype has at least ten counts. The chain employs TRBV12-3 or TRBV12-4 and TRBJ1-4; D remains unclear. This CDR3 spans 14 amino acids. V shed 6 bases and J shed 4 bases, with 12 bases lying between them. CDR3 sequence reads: CASSQTDRNEKLFF. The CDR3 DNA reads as TGTGCCAGCAGCCAGACTGATCGTAATGAAAAACTGTTTTTT.

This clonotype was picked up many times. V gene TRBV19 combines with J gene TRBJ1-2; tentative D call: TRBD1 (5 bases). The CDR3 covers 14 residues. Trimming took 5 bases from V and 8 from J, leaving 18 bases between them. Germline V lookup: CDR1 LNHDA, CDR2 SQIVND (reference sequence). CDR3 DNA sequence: TGTGCCAGTAGTTCCTCGGCCGCCGGGGGAGGCTACACCTTC. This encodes CASSSSAAGGGYTF.

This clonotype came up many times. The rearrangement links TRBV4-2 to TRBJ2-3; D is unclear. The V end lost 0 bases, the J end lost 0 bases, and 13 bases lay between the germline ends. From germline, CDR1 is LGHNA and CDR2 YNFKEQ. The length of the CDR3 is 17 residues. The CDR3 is CASSQEGSILSTDTQYF. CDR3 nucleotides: TGTGCCAGCAGCCAAGAGGGCAGTATTTTAAGCACAGATACGCAGTATTTT.

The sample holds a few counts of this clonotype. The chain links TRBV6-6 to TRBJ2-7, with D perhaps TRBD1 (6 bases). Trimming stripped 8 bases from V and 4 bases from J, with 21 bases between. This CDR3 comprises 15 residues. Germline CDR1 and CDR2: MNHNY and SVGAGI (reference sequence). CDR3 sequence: CASSNPAGVGYEQYF. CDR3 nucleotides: TGTGCCAGCTCCAACCCGGCAGGGGTGGGTTACGAGCAGTACTTC.

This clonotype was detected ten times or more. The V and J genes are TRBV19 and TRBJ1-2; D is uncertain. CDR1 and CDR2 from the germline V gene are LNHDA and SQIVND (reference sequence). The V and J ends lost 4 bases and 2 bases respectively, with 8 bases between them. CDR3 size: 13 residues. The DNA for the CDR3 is TGTGCCAGTAGTAGGCAGGCCAACTATGGCTACACCTTC. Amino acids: CASSRQANYGYTF.

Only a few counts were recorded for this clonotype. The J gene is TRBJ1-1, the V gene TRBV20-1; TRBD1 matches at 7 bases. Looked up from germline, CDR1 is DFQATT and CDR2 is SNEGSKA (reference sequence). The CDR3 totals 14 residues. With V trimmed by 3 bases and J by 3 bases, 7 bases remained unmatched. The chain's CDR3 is CSASRQGRDTEAFF. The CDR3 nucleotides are TGCAGTGCTAGCAGACAGGGACGGGACACTGAAGCTTTCTTT.

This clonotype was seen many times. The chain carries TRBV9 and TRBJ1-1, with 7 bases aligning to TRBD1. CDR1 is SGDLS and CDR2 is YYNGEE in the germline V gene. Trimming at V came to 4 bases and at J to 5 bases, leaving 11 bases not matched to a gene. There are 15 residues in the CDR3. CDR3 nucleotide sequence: TGTGCCAGCAGCTTAAAGGGGGCAGGGTCAACTGAAGCTTTCTTT. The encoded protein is CASSLKGAGSTEAFF.

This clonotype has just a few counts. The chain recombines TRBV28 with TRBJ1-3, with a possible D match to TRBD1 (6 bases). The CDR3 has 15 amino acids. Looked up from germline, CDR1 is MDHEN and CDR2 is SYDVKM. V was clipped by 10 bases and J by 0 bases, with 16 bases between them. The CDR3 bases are TGTGCCACCCGGGGTAGGGGGAGCTCTGGAAACACCATATATTTT. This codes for CATRGRGSSGNTIYF.

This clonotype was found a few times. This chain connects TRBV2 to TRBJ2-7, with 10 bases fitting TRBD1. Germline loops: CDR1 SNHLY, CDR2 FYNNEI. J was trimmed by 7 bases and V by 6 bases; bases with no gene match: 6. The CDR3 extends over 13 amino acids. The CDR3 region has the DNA TGTGCCAGCAGGGGACAGGGGTTAAAAGAGCAGTACTTC. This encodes CASRGQGLKEQYF.

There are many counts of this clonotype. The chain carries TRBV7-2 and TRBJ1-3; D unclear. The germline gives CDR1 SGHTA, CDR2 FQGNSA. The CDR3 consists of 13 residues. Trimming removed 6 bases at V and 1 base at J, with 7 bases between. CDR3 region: CASSPDSGNTIYF. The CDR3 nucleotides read TGTGCCAGCAGTCCTGATTCTGGAAACACCATATATTTT.

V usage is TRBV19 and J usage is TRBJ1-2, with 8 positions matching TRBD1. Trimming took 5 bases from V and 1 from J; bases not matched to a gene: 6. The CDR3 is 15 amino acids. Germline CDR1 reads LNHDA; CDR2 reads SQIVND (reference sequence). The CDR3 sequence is CASSSRQGYNYGYTF. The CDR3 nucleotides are TGTGCCAGTAGTTCCCGACAGGGGTATAACTATGGCTACACCTTC.

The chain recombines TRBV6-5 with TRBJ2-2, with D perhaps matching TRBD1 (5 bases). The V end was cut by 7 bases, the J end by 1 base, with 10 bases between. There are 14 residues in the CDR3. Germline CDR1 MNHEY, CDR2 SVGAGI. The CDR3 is CASKGAVNTGELFF. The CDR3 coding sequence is TGTGCCAGCAAAGGGGCAGTGAACACCGGGGAGCTGTTTTTT.

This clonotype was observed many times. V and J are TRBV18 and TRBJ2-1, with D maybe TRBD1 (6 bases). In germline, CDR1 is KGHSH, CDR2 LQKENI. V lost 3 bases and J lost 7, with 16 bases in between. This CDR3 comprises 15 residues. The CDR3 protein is CASSPDLGHQNEQFF. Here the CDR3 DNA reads TGTGCCAGCTCACCCGATTTGGGACACCAGAATGAGCAGTTCTTC.

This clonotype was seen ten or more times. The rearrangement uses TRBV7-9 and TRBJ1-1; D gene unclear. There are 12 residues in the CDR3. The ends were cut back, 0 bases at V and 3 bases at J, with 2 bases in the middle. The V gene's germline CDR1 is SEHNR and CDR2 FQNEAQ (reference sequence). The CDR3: CASSLAYTEAFF. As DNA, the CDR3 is TGTGCCAGCAGCTTAGCGTACACTGAAGCTTTCTTT.

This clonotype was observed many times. The CDR3, as DNA: TGTGCCACAAGACAGGGAGAGACTGAAGCTTTCTTT. It encodes CATRQGETEAFF. The genes are TRBV28 and TRBJ1-1; the match to TRBD1 covers 7 bases. Per germline, CDR1 MDHEN and CDR2 SYDVKM. V gave up 10 bases and J gave up 5 bases; unmatched junction bases: 7. This CDR3 has 12 amino acids.

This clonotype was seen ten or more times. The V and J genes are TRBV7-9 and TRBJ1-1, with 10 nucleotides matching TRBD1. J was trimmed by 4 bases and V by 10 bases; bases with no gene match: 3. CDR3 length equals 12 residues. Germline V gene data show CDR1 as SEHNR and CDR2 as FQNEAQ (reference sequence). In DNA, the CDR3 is TGTGCCACGGGACAGGGGACCACTGAAGCTTTCTTT. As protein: CATGQGTTEAFF.